The entry below gives a single T cell receptor beta chain sequence along with its context. This sample stems from a study of shared clonotypes between healthy human individuals. V was shortened by 5 bases and J by 11 bases, with 13 bases between the two germline ends. The germline V gene has CDR1 LNHDA and CDR2 SQIVND (reference sequence). CDR3 length: 12 amino acids. Profiling relied on immunoSEQ multiplex PCR, and the TCRdb table lists in-frame clones only, not all of them. The data contain about 1.5 million clones, around 98% of them singletons. V is TRBV19 and J is TRBJ2-1, with D perhaps TRBD2 (6 bases). This clonotype was obtained from a man in his thirties or forties in good health. Sequencing input: naive CD4+ T cells sorted from blood. Subset reported: CD45RA+ positively selected. The CDR3 region is CASSVAGTKQFF. The CDR3 DNA is TGTGCCAGTAGTGTCGCGGGAACTAAGCAGTTCTTC.